What follows describes a single T cell receptor beta chain. The target antigen is unknown. CDR3 size: 17 residues. The V end lost 3 bases, the J end lost 8 bases, and 22 bases lay between the germline ends. Looked up from germline, CDR1 is LNHDA and CDR2 is SQIVND (reference sequence). The entry originates in a study of Ad26.COV2.S vaccination and SARS-CoV-2 variants. The wider study: Ad26.COV2.S was injected intramuscularly once or twice, 56 days apart. Study-wide results and limits: In TCR breadth and depth analyses, total T cell responses may have been underestimated. Substantial breadth was reported for post-vaccination spike-specific CD8+ and CD4+ T cells. Breadth measured for non-spike TCRs was similar across vaccine and placebo recipients.

This table comes from immunoSEQ multiplex PCR, and its TCRdb copy is limited to in-frame clones, with some not included. The data show 350,000 to 450,000 clones, approximately 90% seen once. The treatment denotes: approximately 18 received Ad26.COV2.S at low or high dose, single or two shots; about 5 received placebo; per-sample allocation not given. Sampling was done on day 63 after the first vaccine or placebo injection. The clonotype comes from a person aged 18-65 years who received the Ad26.COV2.S COVID-19 vaccine or a placebo. The sample was peripheral blood, taken in a trial of Ad26.COV2.S vaccine versus placebo. This chain joins TRBV19 and TRBJ1-4; no reliable D call. The CDR3 coding sequence is TGTGCCAGTAGTATTTGGTTACGAAAGGCAGCCCGGGAAAAACTGTTTTTT. This encodes CASSIWLRKAAREKLFF.